This TCR beta chain was recovered during a study of T cells in Graves' hyperthyroidism and ophthalmopathy. Points on this clonotype: Its antigen is not known.

Study-wide results and limits: Blood shared most expanded thyroid clonotypes above 0.001.

Researchers amplified the TCR beta CDR3 regions from RNA transcripts. The TCR CDR3 first-round RT-PCR relied on the HTBI primer set. In TCRdb, the multiplex PCR reads were re-called with MiXCR into one record per CDR3 protein. The data show hundreds of thousands of distinct CDR3 sequences, more than 30% seen once. The CDR3 spans 14 residues. V was shortened by 0 bases and J by 2 bases, with 7 bases between the two germline ends. Looked up from germline, CDR1 is PRHDT and CDR2 is FYEKMQ (reference sequence). This TCR came from a man aged 18 to 29 with Graves' hyperthyroidism. The sample was blood. V is TRBV13 and J is TRBJ1-2; D is unresolved. CDR3 DNA: TGTGCCAGCAGCTTAGGCAAGTTCAACTATGGCTACACCTTC. Amino acids: CASSLGKFNYGYTF.